The clone carrying this T cell receptor (beta chain) occurred once. TCRdb's table, derived via immunoSEQ multiplex PCR, lists solely in-frame clones and lacks some. The data contain tens of thousands of clones, about 85% of them singletons. V dropped 3 bases and J dropped 0 bases, with 7 bases sitting between them. Germline assignment: CDR1 SGHDT and CDR2 YYEEEE. CDR3 length: 13 amino acids. Time point noted: time of PML onset. Detection of JC virus DNA in cerebrospinal fluid confirmed PML diagnosed from clinical and MRI findings. All patients had prior interferon beta, and all PML patients were female. These data originate in a study of multiple sclerosis patients with progressive multifocal leukoencephalopathy.

V is TRBV5-6 and J is TRBJ2-7; maybe TRBD2 (5 bases). The receptor was derived from a woman aged 25 to 45 with progressive multifocal leukoencephalopathy. Sample: PBMCs, taken from a patient treated with natalizumab. CDR3: CASSSGLSYEQYF. DNA for the CDR3: TGTGCCAGCAGCTCTGGACTCTCCTACGAGCAGTACTTC. Together with reference TRBV5-6 and TRBJ2-7, the CDR3 gives the full variable domain: DAGVTQSPTHLIKTRGQQVTLRCSPKSGHDTVSWYQQALGQGPQFIFQYYEEEERQRGNFPDRFSGHQFPNYSSELNVNALLLGDSALYLCASSSGLSYEQYFGPGTRLTVT.